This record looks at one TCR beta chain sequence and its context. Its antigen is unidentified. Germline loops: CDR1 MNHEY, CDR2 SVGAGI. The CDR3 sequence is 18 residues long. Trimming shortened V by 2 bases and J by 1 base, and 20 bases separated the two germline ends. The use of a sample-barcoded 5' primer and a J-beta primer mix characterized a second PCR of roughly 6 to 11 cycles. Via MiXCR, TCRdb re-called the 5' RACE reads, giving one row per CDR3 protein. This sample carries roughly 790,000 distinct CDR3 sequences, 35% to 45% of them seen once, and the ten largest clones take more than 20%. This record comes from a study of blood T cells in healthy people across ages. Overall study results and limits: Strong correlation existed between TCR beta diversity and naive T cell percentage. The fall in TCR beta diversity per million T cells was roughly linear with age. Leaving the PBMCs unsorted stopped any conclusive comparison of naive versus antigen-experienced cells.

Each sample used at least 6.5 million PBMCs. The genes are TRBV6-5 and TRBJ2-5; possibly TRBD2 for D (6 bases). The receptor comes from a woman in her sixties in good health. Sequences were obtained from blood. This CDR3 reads CASSYPTGRGSVQETQYF. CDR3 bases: TGTGCCAGCAGTTACCCTACTGGACGGGGGTCCGTCCAAGAGACCCAGTACTTC.